A single T cell receptor beta chain is shown here with its context. With 1 base removed from V and 1 base from J, the gap between germline ends came to 4 bases. The CDR3 extends over 14 amino acids. The germline gives CDR1 SGHAT, CDR2 FQNNGV. This entry belongs to a study of technical replicates of blood from several donors. Measured with immunoSEQ multiplex PCR; TCRdb has only the in-frame clones, and not every one. The data hold 65,000 to 95,000 clones, with around 97% observed a single time. V gene TRBV11-2 combines with J gene TRBJ2-2; D not certain. This TCR came from a human donor in good health. The specimen sequenced was T cells isolated from PBMCs. The CDR3 DNA follows: TGTGCCAGCAGCTTAGGTCGGAACACCGGGGAGCTGTTTTTT. This codes for CASSLGRNTGELFF.